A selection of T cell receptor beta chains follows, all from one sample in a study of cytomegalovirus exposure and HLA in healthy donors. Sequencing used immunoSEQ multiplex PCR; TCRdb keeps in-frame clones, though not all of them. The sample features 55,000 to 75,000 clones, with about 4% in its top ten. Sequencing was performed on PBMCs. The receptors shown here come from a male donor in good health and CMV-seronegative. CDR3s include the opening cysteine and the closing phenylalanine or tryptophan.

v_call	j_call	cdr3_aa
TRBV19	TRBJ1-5	CASSIEEAYSNQPQHF
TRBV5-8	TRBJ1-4	CASSPNEKLFF
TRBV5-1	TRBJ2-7	CASSLAWEGTYEQYF
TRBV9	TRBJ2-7	CASSVAPGGYVVEQYF
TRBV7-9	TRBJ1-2	CASSIYRSGGLANYGYTF
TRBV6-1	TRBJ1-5	CASNRQEINQPQHF
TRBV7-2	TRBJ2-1	CASSFDRANEQFF
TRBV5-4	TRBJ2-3	CASSLVREDTQYF
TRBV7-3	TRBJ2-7	CASSFIQGSEQYF
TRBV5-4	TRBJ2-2	CASRYRQGPDTGELFF
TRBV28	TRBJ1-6	CASSKRTGGIVYNSPLHF
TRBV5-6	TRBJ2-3	CASSLARSLTDTQYF
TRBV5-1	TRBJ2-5	CASSYNGLLEETQYF
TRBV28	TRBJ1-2	CASSPSPKGGWNGYTF
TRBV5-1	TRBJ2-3	CASSFSGVADTQYF
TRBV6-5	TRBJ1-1	CASSYFSATEAFF
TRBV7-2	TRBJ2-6	CASILAGVVSGANVLTF
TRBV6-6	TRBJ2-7	CASRRNTAGYEQYF
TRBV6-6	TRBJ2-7	CASSYSGRGRTYEQYF
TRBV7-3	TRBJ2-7	CASSLRGLTSGRGTYEQYF
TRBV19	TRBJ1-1	CASSKQGYTEAFF